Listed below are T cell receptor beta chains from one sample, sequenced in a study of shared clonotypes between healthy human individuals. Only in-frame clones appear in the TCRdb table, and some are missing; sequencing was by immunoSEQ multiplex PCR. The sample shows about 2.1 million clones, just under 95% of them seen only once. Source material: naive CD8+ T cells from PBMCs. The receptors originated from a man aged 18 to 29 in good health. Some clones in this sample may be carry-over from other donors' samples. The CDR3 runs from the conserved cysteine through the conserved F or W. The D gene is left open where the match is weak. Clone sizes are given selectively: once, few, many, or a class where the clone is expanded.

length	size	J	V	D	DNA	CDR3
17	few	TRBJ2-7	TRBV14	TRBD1	TGTGCCAGCAGCCAGCGCCTTTCGGACAGGGGGCTCGGCGAGCAGTACTTC	CASSQRLSDRGLGEQYF
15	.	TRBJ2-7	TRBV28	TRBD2	TGTGCCAGCAGTGTTGGACTAGCGGGAGTTGCCGAGCAGTACTTC	CASSVGLAGVAEQYF
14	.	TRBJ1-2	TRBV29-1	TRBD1	TGCAGCGTGGAAGGGACAGGGGATAACTATGGCTACACCTTC	CSVEGTGDNYGYTF
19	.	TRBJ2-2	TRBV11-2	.	TGTGCCAGCACCCTTTTTGAGGTGGGCCGCACCCCGAACACCGGGGAGCTGTTTTTT	CASTLFEVGRTPNTGELFF
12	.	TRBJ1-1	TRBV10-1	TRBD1	TGCGCCAGCAGTCCAGGGGGGGTGGAAGCTTTCTTT	CASSPGGVEAFF
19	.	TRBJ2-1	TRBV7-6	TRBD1	TGTGCCAGCAGCTTAGTTCCGAGGGGGACAGGGGCAGGTAGGAATGAGCAGTTCTTC	CASSLVPRGTGAGRNEQFF
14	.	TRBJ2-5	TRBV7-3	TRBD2	TGTGCCAGCAGTCCAGCGGGATCTGGGGAGACCCAGTACTTC	CASSPAGSGETQYF
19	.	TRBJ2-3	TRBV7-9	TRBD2	TGTGCCAGCAGCTTAGCCCCCGAGGTAGCGGGAGATGCACGAGATACGCAGTATTTT	CASSLAPEVAGDARDTQYF
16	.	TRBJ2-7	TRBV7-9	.	TGTGCCAGCAGCTTAGGAGGGCTGGACGCAACCTACGAGCAGTACTTC	CASSLGGLDATYEQYF
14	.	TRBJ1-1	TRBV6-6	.	TGTGCCAGCAGTTACTCGGGGGGAGGGACTGAAGCTTTCTTT	CASSYSGGGTEAFF
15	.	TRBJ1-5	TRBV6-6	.	TGTGCCAGCAGTTACTCGGGCAAGGGCAATCAGCCCCAGCATTTT	CASSYSGKGNQPQHF
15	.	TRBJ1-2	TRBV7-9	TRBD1	TGTGCCAGCAGCTTAACAGGGGTCCATCAAGAGGGCTACACCTTC	CASSLTGVHQEGYTF
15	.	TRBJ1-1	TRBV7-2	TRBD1	TGTGCCAGCAGCCGACCGGACAGGGGGGTAACTGAAGCTTTCTTT	CASSRPDRGVTEAFF
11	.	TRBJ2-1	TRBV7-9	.	TGTGCCAGCAGCTTTAAAAATGAGCAGTTCTTC	CASSFKNEQFF
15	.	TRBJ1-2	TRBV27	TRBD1	TGTGCCAGCAGTTTATCTGGCAGGGGGCTTGACGGCTACACCTTC	CASSLSGRGLDGYTF
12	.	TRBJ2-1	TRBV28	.	TGTGCCAGCAGTTCCCCCCCCAATGAGCAGTTCTTC	CASSSPPNEQFF
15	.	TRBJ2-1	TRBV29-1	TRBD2	TGCAGCGTCGTAACGTTGGCTAGCGGGAGTAATGAGCAGTTCTTC	CSVVTLASGSNEQFF
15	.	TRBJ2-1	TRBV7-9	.	TGTGCCAGCAGCCCGACTAATCGTCCGTACAATGAGCAGTTCTTC	CASSPTNRPYNEQFF
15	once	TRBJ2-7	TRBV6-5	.	TGTGCCAGCAGTTACTACGGGGACGGCTCCTACGAGCAGTACTTC	CASSYYGDGSYEQYF
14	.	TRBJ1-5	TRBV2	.	TGTGCCAGCAGGGACACCGGGAGCAATCAGCCCCAGCATTTT	CASRDTGSNQPQHF
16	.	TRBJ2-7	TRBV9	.	TGTGCCAGCAGCCCGAACCTCGGGACAAATCCCTACGAGCAGTACTTC	CASSPNLGTNPYEQYF
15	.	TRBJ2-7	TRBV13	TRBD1	TGTGCCAGCAGCCTCCGGGACAGCGGAACCTACGAGCAGTACTTC	CASSLRDSGTYEQYF
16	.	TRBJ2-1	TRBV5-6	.	TGTGCCAGCAGCTTCGGCTCTGCCGGCAACTACAATGAGCAGTTCTTC	CASSFGSAGNYNEQFF
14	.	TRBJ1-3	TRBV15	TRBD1	TGTGCCACCAGCGACAGGGAGCGTGGAAACACCATATATTTT	CATSDRERGNTIYF
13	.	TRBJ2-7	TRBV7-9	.	TGTGCCAGCAGCTCCGGACCTTCCTACGAGCAGTACTTC	CASSSGPSYEQYF
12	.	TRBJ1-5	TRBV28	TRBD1	TGTGCCAGCGATAACAGGGGTCAGCCCCAGCATTTT	CASDNRGQPQHF
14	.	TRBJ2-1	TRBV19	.	TGTGCCAGTAGTGGACATACCATATACAATGAGCAGTTCTTC	CASSGHTIYNEQFF
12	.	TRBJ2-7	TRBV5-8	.	TGTGCCAGCAGCCATACGACCTACGAGCAGTACTTC	CASSHTTYEQYF